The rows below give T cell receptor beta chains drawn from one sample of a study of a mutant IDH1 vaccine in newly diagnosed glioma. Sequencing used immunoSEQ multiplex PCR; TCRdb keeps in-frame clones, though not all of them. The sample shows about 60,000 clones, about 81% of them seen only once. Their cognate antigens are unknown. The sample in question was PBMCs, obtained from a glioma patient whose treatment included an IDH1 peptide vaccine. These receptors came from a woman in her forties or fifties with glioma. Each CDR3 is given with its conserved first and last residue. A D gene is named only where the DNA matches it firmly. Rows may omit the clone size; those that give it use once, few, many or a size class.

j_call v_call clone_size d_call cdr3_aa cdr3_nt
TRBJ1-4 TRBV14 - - CASSWGRRATNEKLFF TGTGCCAGCAGCTGGGGGCGGCGGGCAACTAATGAAAAACTGTTTTTT
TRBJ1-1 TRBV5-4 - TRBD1 CASSYQGDGTEAFF TGTGCCAGCAGTTATCAGGGGGACGGGACTGAAGCTTTCTTT
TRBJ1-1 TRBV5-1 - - CASSLAAMNTEAFF TGCGCCAGCAGCTTGGCAGCCATGAACACTGAAGCTTTCTTT
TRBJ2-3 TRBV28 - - CASRSRAFTDTQYF TGTGCCAGCAGGTCCCGGGCCTTCACAGATACGCAGTATTTT
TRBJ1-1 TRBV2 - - CASSVRGADTEAFF TGTGCCAGCAGCGTACGGGGGGCCGACACTGAAGCTTTCTTT
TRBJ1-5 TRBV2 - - CASSQPGHRDHSNQPQHF TGTGCCAGCAGTCAACCGGGACACAGGGACCATAGCAATCAGCCCCAGCATTTT
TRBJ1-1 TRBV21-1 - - CASSRQGTGEVNTEAFF TGTGCCAGCAGCCGCCAGGGTACAGGGGAGGTAAATACTGAAGCTTTCTTT
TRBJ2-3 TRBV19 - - CASSINLGTDTQYF TGTGCCAGTAGTATAAATCTTGGCACAGATACGCAGTATTTT
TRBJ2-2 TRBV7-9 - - CASSLSNTGELFF TGTGCCAGCAGCTTGAGTAACACCGGGGAGCTGTTTTTT
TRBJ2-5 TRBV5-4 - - CASSLIEGETQYF TGTGCCAGCAGCTTGATAGAGGGAGAGACCCAGTACTTC
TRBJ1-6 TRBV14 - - CASSRDPRSYNSPLHF TGTGCCAGCAGCCGGGACCCTCGCTCCTATAATTCACCCCTCCACTTT
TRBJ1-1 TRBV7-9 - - CASSLAGGFGEAFF TGTGCCAGCAGCTTAGCAGGGGGGTTCGGAGAAGCTTTCTTT
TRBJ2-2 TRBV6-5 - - CASSYSIGGAGELFF TGTGCCAGCAGTTACTCGATCGGAGGGGCCGGGGAGCTGTTTTTT
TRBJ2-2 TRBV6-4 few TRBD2 CASSDTSGDTGELFF TGTGCCAGCAGTGACACTAGCGGGGACACCGGGGAGCTGTTTTTT
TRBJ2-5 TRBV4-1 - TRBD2 CASSQGYQRGLGETQYF TGCGCCAGCAGCCAAGGTTACCAGCGGGGCCTGGGGGAGACCCAGTACTTC
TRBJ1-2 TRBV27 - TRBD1 CASSFYGQGKVAGYTF TGTGCCAGCAGTTTTTACGGACAGGGAAAGGTTGCTGGCTACACCTTC
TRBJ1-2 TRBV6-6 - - CASRVVEGGNYGYTF TGTGCCAGCAGGGTGGTCGAGGGTGGCAACTATGGCTACACCTTC
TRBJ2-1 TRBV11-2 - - CASSFMNEQFF TGTGCCAGCAGTTTTATGAATGAGCAGTTCTTC
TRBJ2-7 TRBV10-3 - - CAISEGHKGGYEQYF TGTGCCATCAGTGAAGGGCACAAAGGGGGCTACGAGCAGTACTTC
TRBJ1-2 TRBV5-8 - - CASSLVSLRYGTNYGYTF TGTGCCAGCAGCTTGGTATCCCTCCGTTACGGGACTAACTATGGCTACACCTTC
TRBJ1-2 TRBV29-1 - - CSVDKGKYGYTF TGCAGCGTTGACAAGGGGAAGTATGGCTACACCTTC
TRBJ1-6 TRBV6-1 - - CASSEGRYLNSPLHF TGTGCCAGCAGTGAAGGGCGGTACCTTAATTCACCCCTCCACTTT
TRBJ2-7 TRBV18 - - CASSALNYEQYF TGTGCCAGCTCAGCCCTAAACTACGAGCAGTACTTC
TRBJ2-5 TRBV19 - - CASSMTPRRETQYF TGTGCCAGTAGTATGACTCCCCGGAGGGAGACCCAGTACTTC
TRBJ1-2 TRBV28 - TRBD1 CASSPPTGRYGYTF TGTGCCAGCAGTCCTCCGACAGGGAGGTATGGCTACACCTTC
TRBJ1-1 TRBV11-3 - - CASSTRGGKRANTEAFF TGTGCCAGCAGCACCCGGGGCGGGAAGAGGGCGAACACTGAAGCTTTCTTT
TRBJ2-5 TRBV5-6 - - CASSFFGSSQETQYF TGTGCCAGCAGCTTTTTCGGGAGCTCGCAAGAGACCCAGTACTTC